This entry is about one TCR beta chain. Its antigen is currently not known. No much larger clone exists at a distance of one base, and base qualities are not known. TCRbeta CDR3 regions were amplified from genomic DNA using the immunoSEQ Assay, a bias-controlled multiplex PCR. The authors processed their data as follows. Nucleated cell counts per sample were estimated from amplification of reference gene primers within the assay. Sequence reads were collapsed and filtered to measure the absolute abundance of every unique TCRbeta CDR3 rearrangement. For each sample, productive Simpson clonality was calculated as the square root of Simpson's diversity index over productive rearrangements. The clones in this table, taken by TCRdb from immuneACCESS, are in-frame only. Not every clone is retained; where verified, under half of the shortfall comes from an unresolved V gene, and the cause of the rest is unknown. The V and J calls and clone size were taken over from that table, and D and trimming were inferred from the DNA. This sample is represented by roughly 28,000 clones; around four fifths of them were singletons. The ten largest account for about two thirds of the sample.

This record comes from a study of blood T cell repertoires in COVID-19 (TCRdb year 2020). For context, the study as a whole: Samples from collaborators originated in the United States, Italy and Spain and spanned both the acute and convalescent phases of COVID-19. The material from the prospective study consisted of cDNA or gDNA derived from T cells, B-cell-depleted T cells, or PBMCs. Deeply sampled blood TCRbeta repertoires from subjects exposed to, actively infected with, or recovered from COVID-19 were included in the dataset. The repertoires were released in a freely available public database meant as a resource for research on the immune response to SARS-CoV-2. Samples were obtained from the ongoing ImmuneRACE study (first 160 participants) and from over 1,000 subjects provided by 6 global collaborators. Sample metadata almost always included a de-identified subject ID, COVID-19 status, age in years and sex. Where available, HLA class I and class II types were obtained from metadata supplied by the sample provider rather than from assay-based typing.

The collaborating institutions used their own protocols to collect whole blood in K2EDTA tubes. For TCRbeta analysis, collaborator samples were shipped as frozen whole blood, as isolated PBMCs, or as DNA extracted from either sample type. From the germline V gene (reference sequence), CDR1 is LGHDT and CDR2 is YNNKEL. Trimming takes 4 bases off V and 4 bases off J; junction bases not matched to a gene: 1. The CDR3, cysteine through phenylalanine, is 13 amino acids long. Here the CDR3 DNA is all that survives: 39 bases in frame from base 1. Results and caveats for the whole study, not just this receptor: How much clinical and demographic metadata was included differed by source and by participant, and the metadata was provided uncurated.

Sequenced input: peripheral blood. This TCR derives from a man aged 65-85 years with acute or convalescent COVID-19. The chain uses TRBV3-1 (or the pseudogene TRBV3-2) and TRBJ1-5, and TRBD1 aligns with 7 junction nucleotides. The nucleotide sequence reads TGTGCCAGCAGCCCGGACAGGAATCAGCCCCAGCATTTT. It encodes CASSPDRNQPQHF.